This passage covers 8 T cell receptor beta chains from one sample sequenced in a study of T cells in Graves' hyperthyroidism and ophthalmopathy. RNA transcripts served as the template for amplifying TCR beta CDR3 regions. A first-round RT-PCR of the TCR CDR3 used the HTBI primer set. One entry per CDR3 protein results from TCRdb running MiXCR on the multiplex PCR reads. The table lists roughly 500,000 distinct CDR3 sequences, 46% of them singletons. Sequencing was carried out using peripheral blood or thyroid tissue (not recorded which). These receptors originate from an adult woman with Graves' disease, either hyperthyroidism or ophthalmopathy (not recorded which).

The rearrangement joins TRBV20-1 to TRBJ2-5; D is uncertain. The germline V and J ends were trimmed by 1 base and 2 bases, with 14 bases remaining between them. CDR3 length: 15 residues. Germline V gene lookup returns CDR1 DFQATT and CDR2 SNEGSKA (reference sequence). The chain's CDR3 is CSARVDEDTQETQYF. CDR3 nucleotides: TGCAGTGCTAGAGTTGACGAAGACACGCAAGAGACCCAGTACTTC.

In this sample, this clonotype turned up many times. This chain uses TRBV7-2 with TRBJ2-5; D is unresolved. Germline V gene data show CDR1 as SGHTA and CDR2 as FQGNSA. V was clipped by 2 bases and J by 5 bases, with 12 bases between them. This CDR3 region has 14 residues. CDR3 sequence: CASSLYVGRETQYF. The CDR3 nucleotides are TGTGCCAGCAGCTTATATGTGGGCAGGGAGACCCAGTACTTC.

This clonotype was seen at least ten times. The DNA of the CDR3 is TGCAGTGCTATGTCGTTCCCTGAGCCCCAGCATTTT. Translated: CSAMSFPEPQHF. This chain joins TRBV20-1 and TRBJ1-5; D gene uncertain. V shed 4 bases and J shed 8 bases, with 12 bases lying between them. The CDR3 is made up of 12 amino acids. Germline CDR1 DFQATT, CDR2 SNEGSKA (reference sequence).

The genes are TRBV29-1 and TRBJ1-2; D call uncertain. The germline V and J ends were trimmed by 4 bases and 9 bases, with 9 bases remaining between them. CDR1 SQVTM and CDR2 ANQGSEA come from the germline V gene. There are 10 residues in the CDR3. CDR3 nucleotide sequence: TGCAGCGTTGGCTTCACGCGCTACACCTTC. This encodes CSVGFTRYTF.

This clonotype was counted a few times. The chain has TRBV20-1 and TRBJ1-2; TRBD1 matches 8 bases. CDR1 and CDR2 (germline): DFQATT, SNEGSKA (reference sequence). With 6 bases clipped from V and 4 bases from J, the junction kept 4 bases outside the gene matches. This CDR3 has 12 residues. CDR3 bases: TGCAGTGCGAGGACAGGGATCTATGGCTACACCTTC. Protein: CSARTGIYGYTF.

This rearrangement joins TRBV7-9 to TRBJ2-7; 7 bases are shared with TRBD1. Germline V gene data show CDR1 as SEHNR and CDR2 as FQNEAQ (reference sequence). The CDR3 spans 14 residues. Germline trimming cut 5 bases from V and 5 bases from J; bases unmatched to any gene: 9. CDR3 coding DNA: TGTGCCAGCAGCCACCTGACAGGGCGAAACGAGCAGTACTTC. It yields the protein CASSHLTGRNEQYF. Variable domain in full (rest from reference TRBV7-9 and TRBJ2-7): DTGVSQNPRHKITKRGQNVTFRCDPISEHNRLYWYRQTLGQGPEFLTYFQNEAQLEKSRLLSDRFSAERPKGSFSTLEIQRTEQGDSAMYLCASSHLTGRNEQYFGPGTRLTVT.

This rearrangement joins TRBV15 to TRBJ2-2; 12 nucleotides agree with TRBD2. Trimming removed 6 bases from V and 4 bases from J; junction bases left unmatched: 12. Germline V gene sequence: CDR1 LNHNV, CDR2 YYDKDF (reference sequence). The CDR3 length is 18 residues. The CDR3 sequence: CATRASGRALLGTGELFF. The CDR3 bases are TGTGCCACCAGGGCTAGCGGGAGGGCCCTCTTGGGCACCGGGGAGCTGTTTTTT.

The chain joins TRBV10-3 to TRBJ2-2, with unresolved D. The CDR3 length is 14 residues. The V end was cut by 6 bases, the J end by 1 base, with 9 bases between. Germline CDR1 is ENHRY and CDR2 is SYGVKD. CDR3 nucleotides: TGTGCCATCAGATCGACTGTGAACACCGGGGAGCTGTTTTTT. Protein product: CAIRSTVNTGELFF.